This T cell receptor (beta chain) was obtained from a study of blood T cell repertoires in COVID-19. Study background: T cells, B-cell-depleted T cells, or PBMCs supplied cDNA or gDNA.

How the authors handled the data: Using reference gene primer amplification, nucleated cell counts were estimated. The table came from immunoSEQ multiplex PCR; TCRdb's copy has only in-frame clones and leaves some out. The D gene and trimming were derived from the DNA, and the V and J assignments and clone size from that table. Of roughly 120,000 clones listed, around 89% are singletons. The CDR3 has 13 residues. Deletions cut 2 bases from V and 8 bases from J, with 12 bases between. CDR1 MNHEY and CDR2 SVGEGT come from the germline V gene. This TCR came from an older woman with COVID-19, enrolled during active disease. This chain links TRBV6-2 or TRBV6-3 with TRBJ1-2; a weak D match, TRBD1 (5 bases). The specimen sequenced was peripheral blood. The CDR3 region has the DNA TGTGCCAGCAGTTACCGGGGGGAAGGAGGCTACACCTTC. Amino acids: CASSYRGEGGYTF.